A selection of T cell receptor beta chains follows, all from one sample in a study of blood T cells in healthy people across ages. TCRdb recomputed calls from the 5' RACE reads with MiXCR, one row per CDR3 protein. The table lists about 1.6 million distinct CDR3 sequences, roughly 30% of them singletons. The sequenced sample was blood. The receptor source for this set is a woman aged 25 to 39 in good health. Each CDR3 is given with its conserved first and last residue. Each record gives: clone size, J gene, V gene, D gene, CDR3 protein, CDR3 DNA. D genes are given only for firm matches. Rows may omit the clone size; those that give it use once, few, many or a size class.

clone size: few; J gene: TRBJ2-3; V gene: TRBV20-1; D gene: .; CDR3 protein: CSARVGGSTPFDTQYF; CDR3 DNA: TGCAGTGCTAGAGTGGGGGGCTCGACCCCATTTGATACGCAGTATTTT
clone size: .; J gene: TRBJ2-3; V gene: TRBV6-1; D gene: TRBD1; CDR3 protein: CASRGQGIAITQYF; CDR3 DNA: TGTGCCAGCAGAGGACAGGGTATAGCAATTACGCAGTATTTT
clone size: .; J gene: TRBJ1-1; V gene: TRBV30; D gene: TRBD1; CDR3 protein: CASHRMGQVGSEAFF; CDR3 DNA: TGTGCCAGCCATCGAATGGGACAGGTGGGCTCTGAAGCTTTCTTT
clone size: .; J gene: TRBJ1-5; V gene: TRBV20-1; D gene: TRBD1; CDR3 protein: CSAREGQGHQPQHF; CDR3 DNA: TGCAGTGCTAGGGAGGGACAGGGGCACCAGCCCCAGCATTTT
clone size: few; J gene: TRBJ2-7; V gene: TRBV7-6; D gene: TRBD1; CDR3 protein: CASSLEPGQGSYEQYF; CDR3 DNA: TGTGCCAGCAGCTTAGAACCGGGACAGGGCTCCTACGAGCAGTACTTC
clone size: many; J gene: TRBJ2-7; V gene: TRBV15; D gene: TRBD1; CDR3 protein: CATSRARQGAYEQYF; CDR3 DNA: TGTGCCACCAGCAGGGCAAGACAGGGGGCTTACGAGCAGTACTTC
clone size: .; J gene: TRBJ2-5; V gene: TRBV9; D gene: .; CDR3 protein: CASSPSGGYQETQYF; CDR3 DNA: TGTGCCAGCAGCCCCTCTGGAGGGTACCAAGAGACCCAGTACTTC
clone size: .; J gene: TRBJ1-2; V gene: TRBV5-4; D gene: .; CDR3 protein: CASSLGPDYTEAGLINYGYTF; CDR3 DNA: TGTGCCAGTAGCTTGGGGCCGGACTATACCGAGGCAGGACTCATTAACTATGGCTACACCTTC
clone size: few; J gene: TRBJ2-3; V gene: TRBV7-2; D gene: .; CDR3 protein: CANSLVAGDTQYF; CDR3 DNA: TGTGCCAACAGCTTAGTCGCGGGAGATACGCAGTATTTT
clone size: .; J gene: TRBJ1-1; V gene: TRBV6-6; D gene: TRBD1; CDR3 protein: CASSRPTGVGTEAFF; CDR3 DNA: TGTGCCAGCAGCCGTCCCACAGGGGTCGGCACTGAAGCTTTCTTT
clone size: many; J gene: TRBJ2-5; V gene: TRBV29-1; D gene: .; CDR3 protein: CSVAGQGVETQYF; CDR3 DNA: TGCAGCGTTGCGGGGCAGGGTGTCGAGACCCAGTACTTC
clone size: .; J gene: TRBJ2-2; V gene: TRBV7-8; D gene: .; CDR3 protein: CASKPQANTGELFF; CDR3 DNA: TGTGCCAGTAAACCGCAGGCAAACACCGGGGAGCTGTTTTTT
clone size: .; J gene: TRBJ2-3; V gene: TRBV20-1; D gene: .; CDR3 protein: CSAMVGAHSTDTQYF; CDR3 DNA: TGCAGTGCTATGGTAGGCGCCCATAGCACAGATACGCAGTATTTT
clone size: few; J gene: TRBJ2-6; V gene: TRBV7-9; D gene: TRBD1; CDR3 protein: CASSPDRDWAGANVLTF; CDR3 DNA: TGTGCCAGCAGCCCCGACAGGGATTGGGCTGGGGCCAACGTCCTGACTTTC
clone size: .; J gene: TRBJ2-1; V gene: TRBV5-4; D gene: TRBD2; CDR3 protein: CASSSGGSPNEQFF; CDR3 DNA: TGTGCCAGCAGCTCCGGGGGGTCCCCCAATGAGCAGTTCTTC
clone size: .; J gene: TRBJ2-3; V gene: TRBV15; D gene: TRBD2; CDR3 protein: CATSRTSGGDTQYF; CDR3 DNA: TGTGCCACCAGCAGGACTAGCGGGGGGGATACGCAGTATTTT
clone size: few; J gene: TRBJ2-3; V gene: TRBV27; D gene: TRBD1; CDR3 protein: CASSSSGQGIRATDTQYF; CDR3 DNA: TGTGCCAGCAGTTCCTCGGGACAGGGAATAAGGGCGACAGATACGCAGTATTTT
clone size: .; J gene: TRBJ1-4; V gene: TRBV7-9; D gene: TRBD1; CDR3 protein: CASSPSRGPNKKLFF; CDR3 DNA: TGTGCCAGCAGCCCAAGCAGGGGGCCTAATAAAAAACTGTTTTTT
clone size: .; J gene: TRBJ2-3; V gene: TRBV6-6; D gene: .; CDR3 protein: CASSPRNLASTDTQYF; CDR3 DNA: TGTGCCAGCAGCCCCCGAAACCTTGCTAGCACAGATACGCAGTATTTT
clone size: few; J gene: TRBJ2-3; V gene: TRBV11-2; D gene: TRBD2; CDR3 protein: CASSGGGERETADTQYF; CDR3 DNA: TGTGCCAGCAGCGGGGGGGGGGAGCGGGAGACCGCAGATACGCAGTATTTT
clone size: many; J gene: TRBJ2-3; V gene: TRBV10-3; D gene: .; CDR3 protein: CAISENLGFTDTQYF; CDR3 DNA: TGTGCCATCAGTGAGAATTTGGGGTTCACAGATACGCAGTATTTT
clone size: once; J gene: TRBJ2-1; V gene: TRBV6-2/TRBV6-3; D gene: TRBD2; CDR3 protein: CASSSVRGGSYNEQFF; CDR3 DNA: TGTGCCAGCAGTTCTGTGCGGGGGGGCTCCTACAATGAGCAGTTCTTC
clone size: .; J gene: TRBJ2-7; V gene: TRBV20-1; D gene: TRBD2; CDR3 protein: CSAREFLAGLYEQYF; CDR3 DNA: TGCAGTGCTAGAGAGTTCCTAGCGGGACTGTACGAGCAGTACTTC
clone size: .; J gene: TRBJ2-4; V gene: TRBV20-1; D gene: .; CDR3 protein: CSAMGQGINIQYF; CDR3 DNA: TGCAGTGCTATGGGACAAGGTATAAACATTCAGTACTTC
clone size: few; J gene: TRBJ1-1; V gene: TRBV29-1; D gene: .; CDR3 protein: CSVVGGQGTEAFF; CDR3 DNA: TGCAGCGTTGTGGGGGGGCAAGGCACTGAAGCTTTCTTT
clone size: once; J gene: TRBJ2-1; V gene: TRBV6-6; D gene: .; CDR3 protein: CASSPNGSSYNEQFF; CDR3 DNA: TGTGCCAGCAGCCCTAACGGAAGCTCCTACAATGAGCAGTTCTTC
clone size: few; J gene: TRBJ2-3; V gene: TRBV15; D gene: .; CDR3 protein: CATSREVTTATDTQYF; CDR3 DNA: TGTGCCACCAGCAGAGAGGTGACGACAGCCACAGATACGCAGTATTTT
clone size: many; J gene: TRBJ2-7; V gene: TRBV27; D gene: .; CDR3 protein: CASSGGVSYEQYF; CDR3 DNA: TGTGCCAGTTCCGGAGGGGTCTCCTACGAGCAGTACTTC
clone size: .; J gene: TRBJ2-1; V gene: TRBV20-1; D gene: TRBD1; CDR3 protein: CSASPGQGARNEQFF; CDR3 DNA: TGCAGTGCTAGCCCGGGACAGGGGGCGCGGAATGAGCAGTTCTTC
clone size: .; J gene: TRBJ1-5; V gene: TRBV20-1; D gene: TRBD1; CDR3 protein: CSARERTGGGQPQHF; CDR3 DNA: TGCAGTGCTAGAGAAAGGACAGGGGGTGGTCAGCCCCAGCATTTT
clone size: many; J gene: TRBJ1-2; V gene: TRBV20-1; D gene: .; CDR3 protein: CSAEGQARSSTF; CDR3 DNA: TGCAGTGCTGAGGGGCAGGCAAGATCGTCCACCTTC
clone size: .; J gene: TRBJ2-4; V gene: TRBV20-1; D gene: TRBD1; CDR3 protein: CSARDTGTEGNIQYF; CDR3 DNA: TGCAGTGCTAGAGATACCGGGACAGAGGGAAACATTCAGTACTTC
clone size: .; J gene: TRBJ1-1; V gene: TRBV9; D gene: TRBD1; CDR3 protein: CASSAVTGGNTEAFF; CDR3 DNA: TGTGCCAGCAGCGCAGTAACAGGGGGGAACACTGAAGCTTTCTTT
clone size: .; J gene: TRBJ1-4; V gene: TRBV5-1; D gene: .; CDR3 protein: CASSLVQGDEKLFF; CDR3 DNA: TGCGCCAGCAGCTTGGTTCAGGGAGATGAAAAACTGTTTTTT
clone size: .; J gene: TRBJ2-7; V gene: TRBV18; D gene: TRBD1; CDR3 protein: CASSYLTGSRGRDEQYF; CDR3 DNA: TGTGCCAGCTCATACCTGACAGGGTCAAGAGGAAGGGACGAGCAGTACTTC
clone size: .; J gene: TRBJ2-3; V gene: TRBV12-3/TRBV12-4; D gene: .; CDR3 protein: CAGSLRRVSTDTQYF; CDR3 DNA: TGTGCCGGCAGTTTAAGGCGGGTAAGCACAGATACGCAGTATTTT
clone size: .; J gene: TRBJ2-5; V gene: TRBV12-3/TRBV12-4; D gene: TRBD2; CDR3 protein: CASSPGLAGGYQETQYF; CDR3 DNA: TGTGCCAGCAGCCCCGGACTAGCGGGGGGGTACCAAGAGACCCAGTACTTC
clone size: .; J gene: TRBJ1-2; V gene: TRBV5-1; D gene: .; CDR3 protein: CASSQARGQTFEIYGYTF; CDR3 DNA: TGCGCCAGCAGCCAAGCCCGTGGGCAGACTTTCGAGATATATGGCTACACCTTC
clone size: few; J gene: TRBJ2-1; V gene: TRBV28; D gene: .; CDR3 protein: CASSLSPGGEGYNEQFF; CDR3 DNA: TGTGCCAGCAGTTTATCCCCTGGCGGGGAAGGCTACAATGAGCAGTTCTTC
clone size: few; J gene: TRBJ2-7; V gene: TRBV2; D gene: TRBD2; CDR3 protein: CASSPISGLARYEQYF; CDR3 DNA: TGTGCCAGCAGCCCTATTTCGGGACTAGCGCGCTACGAGCAGTACTTC
clone size: .; J gene: TRBJ2-3; V gene: TRBV20-1; D gene: TRBD1; CDR3 protein: CSAPTGTLPDTQYF; CDR3 DNA: TGCAGTGCCCCGACAGGGACCCTCCCCGATACGCAGTATTTT
clone size: .; J gene: TRBJ1-1; V gene: TRBV29-1; D gene: .; CDR3 protein: CSVQAGAYTEAFF; CDR3 DNA: TGCAGCGTCCAAGCGGGGGCATACACTGAAGCTTTCTTT
clone size: .; J gene: TRBJ2-7; V gene: TRBV27; D gene: .; CDR3 protein: CASSSRYVGGDRSSYEQYF; CDR3 DNA: TGTGCCAGCAGTTCGCGTTATGTGGGGGGGGACAGGAGCTCCTACGAGCAGTACTTC
clone size: .; J gene: TRBJ1-5; V gene: TRBV5-1; D gene: .; CDR3 protein: CASSLTTGEYQPQHF; CDR3 DNA: TGCGCCAGCAGCTTGACGACAGGAGAGTATCAGCCCCAGCATTTT
clone size: .; J gene: TRBJ2-7; V gene: TRBV6-6; D gene: .; CDR3 protein: CASSLLESSYNEQYF; CDR3 DNA: TGTGCCAGCAGTTTACTGGAGTCCTCCTACAATGAGCAGTACTTC
clone size: .; J gene: TRBJ2-7; V gene: TRBV25-1; D gene: .; CDR3 protein: CASRGSTYGQYF; CDR3 DNA: TGTGCCAGCAGGGGCAGTACCTACGGGCAGTACTTC
clone size: .; J gene: TRBJ2-1; V gene: TRBV2; D gene: TRBD2; CDR3 protein: CATRRASGINNEQFF; CDR3 DNA: TGTGCCACCCGCCGGGCTAGCGGAATCAACAATGAGCAGTTCTTC
clone size: .; J gene: TRBJ1-4; V gene: TRBV5-1; D gene: TRBD1; CDR3 protein: CASSLGGTVDEKLFF; CDR3 DNA: TGCGCCAGCAGCTTGGGAGGGACAGTGGATGAAAAACTGTTTTTT
clone size: many; J gene: TRBJ2-7; V gene: TRBV4-1; D gene: .; CDR3 protein: CASSPVIGRTYEQYF; CDR3 DNA: TGCGCCAGCAGCCCGGTTATAGGACGGACCTACGAGCAGTACTTC
clone size: .; J gene: TRBJ1-1; V gene: TRBV5-1; D gene: TRBD1; CDR3 protein: CASSSGQGAFDTEAFF; CDR3 DNA: TGCGCCAGCAGCTCCGGACAGGGGGCGTTTGACACTGAAGCTTTCTTT
clone size: .; J gene: TRBJ1-5; V gene: TRBV20-1; D gene: .; CDR3 protein: CSARDPSEESSNQPQHF; CDR3 DNA: TGCAGTGCTAGAGATCCGTCTGAGGAGAGTAGCAATCAGCCCCAGCATTTT
clone size: few; J gene: TRBJ1-5; V gene: TRBV6-1; D gene: .; CDR3 protein: CASSEARQYSNQPQHF; CDR3 DNA: TGTGCCAGCAGTGAAGCCCGACAGTATAGCAATCAGCCCCAGCATTTT
clone size: few; J gene: TRBJ2-3; V gene: TRBV2; D gene: .; CDR3 protein: CASYREHTDTQYF; CDR3 DNA: TGTGCCAGCTACAGGGAGCACACAGATACGCAGTATTTT
clone size: .; J gene: TRBJ1-2; V gene: TRBV5-1; D gene: .; CDR3 protein: CASSPAEGSGGYTF; CDR3 DNA: TGCGCCAGCAGCCCGGCCGAAGGGTCGGGTGGCTACACCTTC
clone size: .; J gene: TRBJ2-7; V gene: TRBV6-2/TRBV6-3; D gene: .; CDR3 protein: CASSWSWIYEQYF; CDR3 DNA: TGTGCCAGCAGTTGGAGCTGGATCTACGAGCAGTACTTC